Listed below are T cell receptor beta chains from one sample, sequenced in a study of regulatory T cells in long-lasting Graves disease. From the multiplex PCR reads, TCRdb called clonotypes with MiXCR, one entry per CDR3 protein. The sample has more than 450,000 distinct CDR3 sequences; around 15% are singletons. A further study also used this sample, focusing on T cells in Graves' hyperthyroidism and ophthalmopathy.

This sample comprised peripheral blood mononuclear cells (PBMCs), obtained at new diagnosis, from a patient treated with antithyroid drugs. These receptor sequences come from a man between 40 and 49 years old with Graves disease. The CDR3 runs from the conserved cysteine through the conserved F or W.

CDR3aa	j_gene	v_gene
CSATGGTGELFF	TRBJ2-2	TRBV20-1
CSARDGTGTDLLNGYTF	TRBJ1-2	TRBV20-1
CASSSSGTGDAFF	TRBJ1-1	TRBV5-1
CASSGKGTGRGSYEQYF	TRBJ2-7	TRBV6-1
CASSFGLRGGPGAYEQYF	TRBJ2-7	TRBV12-3/TRBV12-4
CASSQLAARETQYF	.	TRBV19
CASSQTLGDRQEKLFF	TRBJ1-4	TRBV7-9
CASRSGTGGEDEQFF	TRBJ2-1	TRBV5-1
CASSIEGHVVFGYTF	TRBJ1-2	TRBV6-1
CASSVAPDLPNTGELFF	TRBJ2-2	TRBV9